The 11 T cell receptor beta chains given below trace back to one sample, sequenced in a study of T cell changes during pregnancy in multiple sclerosis. The method was immunoSEQ multiplex PCR; TCRdb's version includes in-frame clones alone and lacks a portion of them. This table has 25,000 to 35,000 clones, 80% to 90% appearing once. The source material was CD4+ T cells from peripheral blood mononuclear cells, sampled in the first trimester of pregnancy. The receptor source for this set is a female donor in good health, enrolled as a control in a pregnancy study.

V and J are TRBV4-3 and TRBJ1-1; unclear D gene. The V gene's germline CDR1 is LGHNA and CDR2 YSLEER. V was shortened by 0 bases and J by 4 bases, with 12 bases between the two germline ends. CDR3 length: 15 residues. CDR3 residues: CASSQEAARSTEAFF. CDR3 coding DNA: TGCGCCAGCAGCCAAGAAGCAGCTAGAAGCACTGAAGCTTTCTTT.

J is TRBJ2-7 and V is TRBV7-2; 14 bases line up with TRBD2. Trimming at V came to 6 bases and at J to 4 bases, leaving 5 bases not matched to a gene. The CDR3 is 15 amino acids. Germline V gene data show CDR1 as SGHTA and CDR2 as FQGNSA. CDR3 bases: TGTGCCAGCAGGGAAGGGACTAGCGGGGGTTACGAGCAGTACTTC. As protein: CASREGTSGGYEQYF.

The chain recombines TRBV2 with TRBJ1-2, with D hard to call. Germline CDR1 is SNHLY and CDR2 is FYNNEI. There are 13 residues in the CDR3. Trimming pared 8 bases from V and 0 bases from J, leaving 10 bases between. CDR3 amino acids: CASSTGTNYGYTF. The CDR3, as DNA: TGTGCCAGCTCAACCGGGACTAACTATGGCTACACCTTC.

This rearrangement joins TRBV9 to TRBJ2-1; TRBD2 agrees at 13 bases. CDR3 length equals 15 residues. J gave up 6 bases and V 1 base, and 1 base lay outside the gene matches. Germline assignment: CDR1 SGDLS and CDR2 YYNGEE. CDR3 sequence reads: CASSVTSGGANEQFF. CDR3 coding DNA: TGTGCCAGCAGCGTAACTAGCGGGGGGGCCAATGAGCAGTTCTTC.

The count of this clone is one. The chain combines TRBV5-4 with TRBJ2-1; D not resolved. Germline CDR1 SGHNT, CDR2 YYREEE (reference sequence). The CDR3 is 15 amino acids. The V and J ends lost 0 bases and 4 bases respectively, with 11 bases between them. Written as DNA, the CDR3 is TGTGCCAGCAGCTTGGACAGCAACCTTTACAATGAGCAGTTCTTC. This encodes CASSLDSNLYNEQFF.

This clone has just one count. The V gene is TRBV18, the J gene TRBJ2-1; TRBD1 might be the D (6 bases). The CDR3 is made up of 13 amino acids. Trimming left V 6 bases short and J 5 bases short, with 11 bases between. Germline V gene sequence: CDR1 KGHSH, CDR2 LQKENI. The CDR3 DNA reads TGTGCCAGCTCCCAGGGGCGGAACAATGAGCAGTTCTTC. Translating gives CASSQGRNNEQFF. Complete variable domain (other parts from reference TRBV18 and TRBJ2-1): NAGVMQNPRHLVRRRGQEARLRCSPMKGHSHVYWYRQLPEEGLKFMVYLQKENIIDESGMPKERFSAEFPKEGPSILRIQQVVRGDSAAYFCASSQGRNNEQFFGPGTRLTVL.

As DNA, the CDR3 is TGTGCCAGCAGTCCATCCCCGGGACAGAGCTACGAGCAGTACTTC. Protein sequence: CASSPSPGQSYEQYF. The V and J genes are TRBV6-5 and TRBJ2-7, with 7 bases matching TRBD1. The germline gives CDR1 MNHEY, CDR2 SVGAGI. V dropped 5 bases and J dropped 3; count of bases not matched to a gene: 10. The CDR3 contains 15 residues.

The chain uses TRBV19 and TRBJ2-4; 8 bases line up with TRBD1. Trimming cost V 5 bases and J 0 bases; bases outside gene matches: 15. Germline CDR1 is LNHDA and CDR2 is SQIVND (reference sequence). CDR3 length equals 19 residues. The CDR3 loop reads CASSFSGTGMRLAKNIQYF. DNA of the CDR3: TGTGCCAGTAGTTTCTCCGGGACAGGTATGAGGCTAGCCAAAAACATTCAGTACTTC.

This clone showed up just once. V gene TRBV5-6 combines with J gene TRBJ2-7; a possible D gene is TRBD1 (6 bases). Germline V gives CDR1 SGHDT, CDR2 YYEEEE. The length of the CDR3 is 13 residues. Deletions cut 7 bases from V and 2 bases from J, with 13 bases between. CDR3 sequence (DNA): TGTGCCAGCGGGATTTCAGGGGCCTACGAGCAGTACTTC. Its translation is CASGISGAYEQYF.

V is TRBV30 and J is TRBJ1-5; the match to TRBD1 covers 9 bases. This CDR3 is 14 amino acids long. Germline V lookup: CDR1 GTSNPN, CDR2 SVGIG (reference sequence). The ends lost 0 bases at V and 4 bases at J; junction bases unmatched: 1. CDR3 sequence: CAWSVGQGNQPQHF. The CDR3 nucleotides read TGTGCCTGGAGTGTAGGACAGGGGAATCAGCCCCAGCATTTT.

This clone was observed a single time. The chain has TRBV6-5 and TRBJ2-7; D remains unclear. Trimming stripped 6 bases from V and 3 bases from J, with 15 bases between. The V gene's germline CDR1 is MNHEY and CDR2 SVGAGI. The CDR3 has 14 amino acids. CDR3 amino acids: CASSPLGGNYEQYF. Here the CDR3 DNA reads TGTGCCAGCAGCCCCCTTGGCGGAAACTACGAGCAGTACTTC.